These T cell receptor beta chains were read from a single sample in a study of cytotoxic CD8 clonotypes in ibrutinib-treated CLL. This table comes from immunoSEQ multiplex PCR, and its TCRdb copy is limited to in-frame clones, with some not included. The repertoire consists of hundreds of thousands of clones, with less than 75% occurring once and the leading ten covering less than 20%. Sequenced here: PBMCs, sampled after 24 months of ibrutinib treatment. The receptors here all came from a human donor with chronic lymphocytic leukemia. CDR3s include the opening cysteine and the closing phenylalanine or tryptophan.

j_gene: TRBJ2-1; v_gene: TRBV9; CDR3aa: CASSVEAGMDNEQFF
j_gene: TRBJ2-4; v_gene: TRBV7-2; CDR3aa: CASSQPDRGLKNIQYF
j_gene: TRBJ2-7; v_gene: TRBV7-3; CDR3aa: CASSQDRAVLDEQYF
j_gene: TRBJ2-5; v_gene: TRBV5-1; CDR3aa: CASSFRYQETQYF
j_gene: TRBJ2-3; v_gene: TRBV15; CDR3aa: CATGLADTDTQYF
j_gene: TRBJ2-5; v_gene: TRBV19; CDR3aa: CASSARTSGQETQYF
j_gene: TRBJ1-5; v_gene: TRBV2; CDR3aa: CASSEVTGENQPQHF
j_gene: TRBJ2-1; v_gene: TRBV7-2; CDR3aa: CASSPSTLRGNEQFF
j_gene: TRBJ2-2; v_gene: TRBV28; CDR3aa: CASSPNYGTSSGELFF
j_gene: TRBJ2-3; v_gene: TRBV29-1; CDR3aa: CSADRGMLAGGPNTDTQYF
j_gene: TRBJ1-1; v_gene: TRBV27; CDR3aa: CASSLRTGGTEAFF
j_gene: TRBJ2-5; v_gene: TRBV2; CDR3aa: CASVPGGETQYF
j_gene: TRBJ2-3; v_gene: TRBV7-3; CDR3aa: CASSFAITDTQYF
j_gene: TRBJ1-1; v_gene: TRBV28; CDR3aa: CASSSGLNTEAFF
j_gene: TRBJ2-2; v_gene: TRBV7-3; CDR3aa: CASSPLGNTGELFF
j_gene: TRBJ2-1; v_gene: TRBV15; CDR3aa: CATSRPLRVLSNEQFF
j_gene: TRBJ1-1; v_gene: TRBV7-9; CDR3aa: CASSLSNMNTEAFF
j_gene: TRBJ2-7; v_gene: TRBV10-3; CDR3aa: CAISDSQNYEQYF
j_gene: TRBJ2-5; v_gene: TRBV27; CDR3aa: CASAALAAQETQYF
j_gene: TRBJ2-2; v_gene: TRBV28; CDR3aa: CASSLSPGELFF
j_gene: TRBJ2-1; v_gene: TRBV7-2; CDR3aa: CASSLLSGLAGRPRYEQFF
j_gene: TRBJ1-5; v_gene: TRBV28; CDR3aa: CASRPTTGSRRSNQPQHF
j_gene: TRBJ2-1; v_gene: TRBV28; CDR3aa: CASSWDRYGEQFF
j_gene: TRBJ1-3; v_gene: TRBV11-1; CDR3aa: CASSSDGAAGGNTIYF
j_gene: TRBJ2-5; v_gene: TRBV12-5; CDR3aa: CASAPQGGSMETQYF
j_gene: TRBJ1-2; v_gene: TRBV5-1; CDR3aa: CASSLGEDYGYTF
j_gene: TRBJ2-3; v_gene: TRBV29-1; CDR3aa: CSVVLGRESTDTQYF
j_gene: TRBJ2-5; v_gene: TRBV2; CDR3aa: CASTTGLAGGETQYF
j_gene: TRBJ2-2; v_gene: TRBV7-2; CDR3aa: CASRRTGGDTGELFF
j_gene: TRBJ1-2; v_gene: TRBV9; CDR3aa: CASSASPPDPNYGYTF
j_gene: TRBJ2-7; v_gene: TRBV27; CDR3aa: CASSLLAFSYEQYF
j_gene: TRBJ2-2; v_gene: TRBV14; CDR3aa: CASSLVPTGELFF
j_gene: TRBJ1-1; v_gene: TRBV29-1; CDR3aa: CSVVVLRVVSEAFF
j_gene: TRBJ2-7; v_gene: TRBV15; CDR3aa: CATSRLPGLRAAEQYF
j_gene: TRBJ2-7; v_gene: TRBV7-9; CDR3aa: CASSLEYPQQGSTYEQYF
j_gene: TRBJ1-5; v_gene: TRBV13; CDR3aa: CASSEEGTRSQPQHF
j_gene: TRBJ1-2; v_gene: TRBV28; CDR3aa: CASQVTGNYGYTF
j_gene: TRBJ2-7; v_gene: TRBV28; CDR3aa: CASSLGVKAGGPKIYEQYF
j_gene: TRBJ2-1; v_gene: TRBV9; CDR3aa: CASSVVTVYTEQFF
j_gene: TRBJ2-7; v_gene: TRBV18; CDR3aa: CASSPGYYEQYF
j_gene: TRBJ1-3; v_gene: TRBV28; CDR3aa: CASSLSTLGQGAGNTIYF
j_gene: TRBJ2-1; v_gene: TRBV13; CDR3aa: CASSLEQTGTYNEQFF
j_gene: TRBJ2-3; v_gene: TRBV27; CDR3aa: CASSLKATQYF
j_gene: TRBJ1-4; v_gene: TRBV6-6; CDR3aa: CASRDRAANEKLFF
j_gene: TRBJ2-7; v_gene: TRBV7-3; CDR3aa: CASSLTRAGGHEQYF
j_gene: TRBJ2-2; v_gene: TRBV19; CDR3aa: CASSRGTSGSGNTGELFF
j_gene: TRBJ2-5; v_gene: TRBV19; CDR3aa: CASSSGQGSLAWETQYF
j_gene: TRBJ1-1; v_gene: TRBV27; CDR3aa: CASSLKGATEAFF
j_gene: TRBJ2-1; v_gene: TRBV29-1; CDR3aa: CSVSGSSYNEQFF